This record covers a single T cell receptor (beta chain). Per the germline V gene, CDR1 is SGHRS and CDR2 is YFSETQ. The CDR3 is 15 residues long. V shed 1 base and J shed 4 bases, with 11 bases lying between them. This record comes from a study of blood T cell repertoires in COVID-19. At the level of the study: Samples came from the United States, Italy and Spain, spanning acute and convalescent COVID-19. Nucleic acid was either cDNA or gDNA, and it came from T cells, B-cell-depleted T cells, or PBMCs.

In the original workflow: Estimation of nucleated cell counts relied on the amplification of reference gene primers. Clones were sequenced by immunoSEQ multiplex PCR, and TCRdb holds only the in-frame ones, with some missing. The V and J calls and clone size are taken from that table; D and trimming were inferred from the DNA. The sample gives about 30,000 clones, around 88% of which show up once; around a quarter is in the top ten. V gene TRBV5-1 combines with J gene TRBJ2-2; a weak D match, TRBD1 (5 bases). The sequence came from a human donor in a cohort sampled during active COVID-19. What was sequenced was peripheral blood. CDR3 sequence reads: CASSLRQGGTGELFF. The DNA of the CDR3 is TGCGCCAGCAGCTTGAGGCAGGGTGGCACCGGGGAGCTGTTTTTT.